A selection of T cell receptor beta chains follows, all from one sample in a study of CD8 T cells in Susac syndrome. TCRdb reanalysed the immunoSEQ multiplex PCR reads using MiXCR and keeps one entry per CDR3 protein. The table has 150,000 to 200,000 distinct CDR3 sequences, under 95% seen once. The sample was CD4+ T cells from PBMCs. The receptors derive from a human donor in good health. The CDR3 runs from the conserved cysteine through the conserved F or W. The order of the fields is clone size, V gene, D gene, J gene, CDR3 protein, CDR3 DNA. D genes are given only for firm matches. Size is stated for part of the rows, as once, few or many counts, or as a class when the clone is expanded.

-,TRBV2,-,TRBJ1-5,CASRGTSAVQPQHF,TGTGCCAGCAGGGGGACCTCCGCTGTGCAGCCCCAGCATTTT
-,TRBV19,-,TRBJ1-1,CASKFNRDTEAFF,TGTGCCAGTAAGTTCAACAGGGACACTGAAGCTTTCTTT
-,TRBV6-5,-,TRBJ1-2,CASSSSRRRLYGYTF,TGTGCCAGCAGCTCGTCACGCAGGCGCTTATATGGCTACACCTTC
-,TRBV2,-,TRBJ1-4,CASSLQNYEKLFF,TGTGCCAGCAGTCTCCAGAACTATGAAAAACTGTTTTTT
-,TRBV5-3,-,TRBJ1-2,CARSLNRERGYTF,TGTGCCAGAAGCTTAAACCGGGAGAGAGGCTACACCTTC
-,TRBV3-1,-,TRBJ2-2,CASSPVTPGELFF,TGTGCCAGCAGCCCGGTGACACCCGGGGAGCTGTTTTTT
-,TRBV5-4,-,TRBJ2-1,CASSLEGSVTYNEQFF,TGTGCCAGCAGCTTGGAGGGCTCAGTCACATACAATGAGCAGTTCTTC
-,TRBV12-3/TRBV12-4,TRBD2,TRBJ2-4,CASSLIAGGLAKNIQYF,TGTGCCAGCAGTTTAATAGCGGGGGGGTTAGCCAAAAACATTCAGTACTTC
-,TRBV6-2/TRBV6-3,-,TRBJ1-2,CASKEQLYGYTF,TGTGCCAGCAAAGAACAGCTCTATGGCTACACCTTC
once,TRBV5-4,-,TRBJ2-1,CASSSPQVNEQFF,TGTGCCAGCAGCTCCCCACAGGTGAATGAGCAGTTCTTC
-,TRBV29-1,TRBD1,TRBJ1-2,CSVVGTGVYHGYTF,TGCAGCGTTGTCGGGACAGGGGTATATCATGGCTACACCTTC
-,TRBV2,-,TRBJ1-6,CASSLGVNSPLHF,TGTGCCAGCAGCCTAGGGGTGAATTCACCCCTCCACTTT
-,TRBV12-3/TRBV12-4,-,TRBJ1-5,CASSGTLSNQPQHF,TGTGCCAGCTCCGGGACACTTAGCAATCAGCCCCAGCATTTT
-,TRBV19,-,TRBJ1-2,CASTADRTSYGYTF,TGTGCCAGTACTGCTGACAGGACGAGCTATGGCTACACCTTC
-,TRBV19,-,TRBJ2-3,CASSISGVRTDTQYF,TGTGCCAGTAGTATCTCAGGGGTCCGCACAGATACGCAGTATTTT
-,TRBV7-8,-,TRBJ1-6,CASSLDVQGIPSSPLHF,TGTGCCAGCAGCTTAGATGTCCAGGGAATACCTAGTTCACCCCTCCACTTT
-,TRBV29-1,-,TRBJ1-2,CSASLGDGYTF,TGCAGCGCCTCCCTGGGGGATGGCTACACCTTC
-,TRBV3-1,TRBD1,TRBJ1-3,CASSQEGHRGPGNTIYF,TGTGCCAGCAGCCAAGAGGGCCACAGGGGGCCCGGAAACACCATATATTTT
-,TRBV5-4,-,TRBJ2-5,CASSSSLVQETQYF,TGTGCCAGCAGCTCTTCACTAGTTCAAGAGACCCAGTACTTC
-,TRBV3-1,-,TRBJ2-2,CASSRETGELFF,TGTGCCAGCAGCCGAGAAACCGGGGAGCTGTTTTTT
-,TRBV29-1,-,TRBJ1-2,CSVDVDRNYGYTF,TGCAGCGTTGATGTGGACAGAAACTATGGCTACACCTTC
once,TRBV12-3/TRBV12-4,-,TRBJ2-3,CASSPVDTQYF,TGTGCCAGCAGTCCTGTAGATACGCAGTATTTT
-,TRBV2,-,TRBJ1-1,CASSDEHANTEAFF,TGTGCCAGCAGTGATGAACATGCGAACACTGAAGCTTTCTTT
-,TRBV6-2/TRBV6-3,-,TRBJ2-5,CASSTLTVFQETQYF,TGTGCCAGCAGTACATTGACAGTCTTCCAAGAGACCCAGTACTTC
-,TRBV14,TRBD2,TRBJ2-7,CASSQASGALHYEQYF,TGTGCCAGCAGCCAAGCAAGCGGGGCCCTCCACTACGAGCAGTACTTC
-,TRBV20-1,-,TRBJ2-5,CSATSGLGGQETQYF,TGCAGTGCTACCAGCGGCCTAGGGGGCCAAGAGACCCAGTACTTC
-,TRBV6-2/TRBV6-3,-,TRBJ2-1,CASSYSPGLSYNEQFF,TGTGCCAGCAGTTACTCGCCGGGCCTATCCTACAATGAGCAGTTCTTC
-,TRBV6-5,-,TRBJ2-7,CASSYWVGQFYEQYF,TGTGCCAGCAGTTACTGGGTCGGACAGTTCTACGAGCAGTACTTC
-,TRBV7-9,-,TRBJ1-4,CASSSGTYEKLFF,TGTGCCAGCAGCTCCGGGACATATGAAAAACTGTTTTTT
-,TRBV27,TRBD1,TRBJ2-5,CASIILRQGQETQYF,TGTGCCAGCATCATTCTCAGACAGGGCCAAGAGACCCAGTACTTC
once,TRBV3-1,-,TRBJ2-7,CASSQAGRWVDEQYF,TGTGCCAGCAGCCAAGCCGGACGTTGGGTGGACGAGCAGTACTTC
few,TRBV3-1,-,TRBJ2-5,CASSQGQLTQETQYF,TGTGCCAGCAGCCAAGGCCAGCTAACCCAAGAGACCCAGTACTTC
-,TRBV24-1,TRBD2,TRBJ2-7,CATSERGAGATYEQYF,TGTGCCACCAGTGAAAGGGGAGCGGGGGCTACCTACGAGCAGTACTTC
-,TRBV6-2/TRBV6-3,TRBD1,TRBJ2-2,CASSPQGATGELFF,TGTGCCAGCAGCCCACAGGGGGCAACCGGGGAGCTGTTTTTT
-,TRBV7-8,-,TRBJ1-2,CASSSLTANYGYTF,TGTGCCAGCAGCTCCTTGACAGCTAACTATGGCTACACCTTC
-,TRBV3-1,-,TRBJ1-6,CASSQGRVGSPLHF,TGTGCCAGCAGCCAAGGAAGGGTTGGTTCACCCCTCCACTTT
once,TRBV7-6,TRBD1,TRBJ1-2,CASSLAAGGNYGYTF,TGTGCCAGCAGCTTAGCGGCAGGGGGAAACTATGGCTACACCTTC
-,TRBV29-1,-,TRBJ1-1,CSGGGLVGRSNTEAFF,TGCAGCGGTGGGGGTTTGGTTGGCAGATCAAACACTGAAGCTTTCTTT
-,TRBV6-5,-,TRBJ1-2,CASSTTGWGAYGYTF,TGTGCCAGCAGTACCACCGGATGGGGGGCCTATGGCTACACCTTC
-,TRBV12-3/TRBV12-4,-,TRBJ2-2,CASSPRSKMENTGELFF,TGTGCCAGCAGTCCCCGTTCGAAAATGGAGAACACCGGGGAGCTGTTTTTT
-,TRBV6-1,TRBD1,TRBJ1-5,CASSLGQGGNSNQPQHF,TGTGCCAGCAGTCTCGGACAGGGGGGAAATAGCAATCAGCCCCAGCATTTT
once,TRBV27,-,TRBJ1-4,CASRNPNEKLFF,TGTGCCAGCAGAAATCCTAATGAAAAACTGTTTTTT